This record concerns one TCR beta chain sequence. Its antigen remains unidentified. Per-base quality was not reported, and no clone a single base away is much larger than it. This entry comes from a study of T cell changes during pregnancy in multiple sclerosis (dated by TCRdb to 2018 to 2020). At the level of the whole study: In women with multiple sclerosis, the researchers looked at how the T cell repertoire shifted as pregnancy progressed.

V sheds 6 bases and J sheds 4 bases, leaving 12 bases between their ends. CDR1 and CDR2 are drawn from the germline V gene: MNHEY, SVGAGI. From the cysteine through the phenylalanine, the CDR3 covers 13 amino acids. Only CDR3 DNA remains: 39 bases, in frame from the first base. Preparation of the library involved the immunoSEQ multiplex PCR assay. The clones in this table, taken by TCRdb from immuneACCESS, are in-frame only. Not every clone is retained; where verified, under half of the shortfall comes from an unresolved V gene, and the cause of the rest is unknown. The sample table contains 45,000 to 70,000 clones; only one count was recorded for around 92% of them. Approximately 0.6% of the sample belongs to the ten largest clones.

The chain employs TRBV6-5 and TRBJ1-2; the D gene is possibly TRBD1, with 6 bases matching. Sequencing was performed on CD4+ T cells from peripheral blood mononuclear cells, taken after pregnancy. The sequence derives from a female donor with multiple sclerosis, enrolled in a pregnancy study. The CDR3: CASRQTGSYGYTF. The DNA sequence is given as TGTGCCAGCAGGCAGACAGGTTCCTATGGCTACACCTTC.